This section outlines one TCR beta chain sequence together with its context. The antigen is unknown. Investigators profiled TCR beta VDJ and CDR3 from genomic DNA template. MiXCR, run by TCRdb on the reads, gives a single entry per CDR3 protein. The table shows roughly 280,000 distinct CDR3 sequences, with around three fifths occurring only once. Germline V CDR1 and CDR2: DFQATT, SNEGSKA (reference sequence). Trimming removed 2 bases at V and 8 bases at J, with 9 bases between. The CDR3 sequence is 11 residues long. The sample belongs to a study of CD8+CD57+ T cells in acquired aplastic anemia. Study in general: The study obtained an average of about 3.1 ug of DNA from sorted CD4+ and CD8+ cells.

Study conclusions and caveats: Sharing between patients and controls was observed for twenty-nine CD8+ CDR3 sequences. For CD8+ Simpson's diversity, patients and controls showed no significant difference.

By flow cytometry, patients selected for sequencing had shown an expansion of CD8+CD57+ cells. The cohort consisted entirely of patients having severe acquired aplastic anemia. The gene calls are TRBV20-1 and TRBJ1-2; the D gene is possibly TRBD1 (6 bases). Sequences were obtained from sorted CD4+, CD8+, or CD8+CD57+ T cells (not recorded which) from PBMCs. The clonotype originates from a human donor with aplastic anemia. DNA of the CDR3: TGCAGTGCTAGATTGACAGGCGGCTACACCTTC. It is translated as CSARLTGGYTF.